The rows below give T cell receptor beta chains drawn from one sample of a study of T cell responses to AZD1222 COVID-19 vaccine. Sequenced by immunoSEQ multiplex PCR; TCRdb stores in-frame clones only, minus some. The sample carries about 130,000 clones, less than 95% recorded once. This material consisted of peripheral blood, taken on day 0 of MenACWY control vaccination. The receptors stem from an adult in good health. Both conserved end residues are part of each CDR3. The D gene is left open where the match is weak. Expanded clones are given a class, and other clones once, few, many or no size at all.

13 | NA | TRBJ1-1 | NA | TRBV12-3/TRBV12-4 | CASSFTPRFAAFF | TGTGCCAGCAGTTTCACGCCTCGTTTTGCCGCTTTCTTT
12 | NA | TRBJ2-3 | NA | TRBV30 | CAWSVSGDTQYF | TGTGCCTGGAGTGTATCAGGAGATACGCAGTATTTT
13 | NA | TRBJ2-2 | NA | TRBV20-1 | CSASSTNTGELFF | TGCAGTGCTAGTTCCACGAACACCGGGGAGCTGTTTTTT
13 | NA | TRBJ2-7 | NA | TRBV7-2 | CASSSTRFYEQYF | TGTGCCAGCAGCTCAACCAGGTTCTACGAGCAGTACTTC
12 | NA | TRBJ2-7 | few | TRBV10-2 | CASSDSYYEQYF | TGCGCCAGCAGTGACAGTTACTACGAGCAGTACTTC
14 | NA | TRBJ2-3 | NA | TRBV9 | CASSVLSGADTQYF | TGTGCCAGCAGCGTACTATCCGGAGCAGATACGCAGTATTTT
12 | TRBD1 | TRBJ1-1 | NA | TRBV6-5 | CASSYDRDKAFF | TGTGCCAGCAGTTACGACAGGGACAAAGCTTTCTTT
15 | NA | TRBJ1-6 | NA | TRBV19 | CASSPMGAESSPLHF | TGTGCCAGTAGCCCCATGGGGGCGGAAAGTTCACCCCTCCACTTT
16 | NA | TRBJ2-1 | NA | TRBV24-1 | CATSERLDRRGGEQFF | TGTGCCACCAGTGAGCGATTGGACCGACGAGGGGGTGAGCAGTTCTTC
16 | NA | TRBJ2-3 | NA | TRBV19 | CASSPPEGPGTDTQYF | TGTGCCAGTAGTCCTCCGGAAGGGCCGGGAACAGATACGCAGTATTTT
14 | NA | TRBJ1-2 | NA | TRBV7-9 | CASSIHGGNYGYTF | TGTGCCAGCAGCATCCACGGGGGGAACTATGGCTACACCTTC
15 | NA | TRBJ1-1 | few | TRBV7-2 | CASSLLDGGGTEAFF | TGTGCCAGCAGCTTACTGGACGGAGGGGGCACTGAAGCTTTCTTT
14 | TRBD1 | TRBJ2-5 | NA | TRBV28 | CASSLGQGQETQYF | TGTGCCAGCAGTTTAGGACAGGGCCAAGAGACCCAGTACTTC
12 | TRBD1 | TRBJ1-1 | NA | TRBV29-1 | CSVTRGDTEAFF | TGCAGCGTTACCAGGGGGGACACTGAAGCTTTCTTT
15 | TRBD1 | TRBJ1-5 | NA | TRBV18 | CASSAGTGGSQPQHF | TGTGCCAGCTCAGCCGGGACAGGGGGCTCTCAGCCCCAGCATTTT
15 | TRBD2 | TRBJ2-1 | NA | TRBV27 | CASSYGTSGSDEQFF | TGTGCCAGCAGTTACGGGACTAGCGGGAGCGATGAGCAGTTCTTC
17 | TRBD2 | TRBJ2-5 | NA | TRBV4-1 | CASSTGGGPSVQETQYF | TGCGCCAGCAGCACTGGCGGGGGGCCGTCGGTCCAAGAGACCCAGTACTTC
13 | NA | TRBJ2-7 | NA | TRBV19 | CASSTDGTYEQYF | TGTGCCAGTAGTACGGACGGCACCTACGAGCAGTACTTC
16 | TRBD2 | TRBJ2-2 | once | TRBV18 | CASSLLLAAYTGELFF | TGTGCCAGCTCACTCCTCCTAGCGGCATACACCGGGGAGCTGTTTTTT
14 | TRBD1 | TRBJ2-1 | NA | TRBV7-2 | CASSLGRGLGEQFF | TGTGCCAGCAGCTTAGGTAGGGGGCTCGGGGAGCAGTTCTTC
15 | TRBD2 | TRBJ2-1 | once | TRBV25-1 | CASQTLAGGINEQFF | TGTGCCAGTCAAACACTAGCGGGGGGGATCAATGAGCAGTTCTTC
13 | NA | TRBJ1-5 | NA | TRBV5-6 | CASSLGGSGPQHF | TGTGCCAGCAGCTTGGGAGGCTCGGGGCCCCAGCATTTT
14 | NA | TRBJ1-1 | NA | TRBV10-2 | CASSGRQKEAEAFF | TGCGCCAGCAGTGGCCGTCAGAAGGAAGCTGAAGCTTTCTTT
14 | NA | TRBJ2-5 | once | TRBV5-1 | CASSDAGPQETQYF | TGCGCCAGCAGCGATGCGGGACCCCAAGAGACCCAGTACTTC
14 | NA | TRBJ1-5 | NA | TRBV2 | CASSEPQGNQPQHF | TGTGCCAGCAGTGAACCCCAGGGGAATCAGCCCCAGCATTTT
13 | NA | TRBJ1-4 | NA | TRBV29-1 | CSVESGVNEKLFF | TGCAGCGTTGAGTCAGGGGTTAATGAAAAACTGTTTTTT
11 | NA | TRBJ1-2 | NA | TRBV6-4 | CASSDLYGYTF | TGTGCCAGCAGTGACTTATATGGCTACACCTTC
14 | TRBD1 | TRBJ2-5 | once | TRBV19 | CASRSRTGGETQYF | TGTGCCAGTAGATCCCGCACAGGGGGAGAGACCCAGTACTTC
18 | TRBD2 | TRBJ2-3 | once | TRBV3-1/TRBV3-2 | CASSPGGVRLAGADTQYF | TGTGCCAGCAGCCCCGGGGGGGTGAGACTAGCGGGAGCAGATACGCAGTATTTT
17 | NA | TRBJ1-5 | NA | TRBV28 | CASRSTGTQNSNQPQHF | TGTGCCAGCAGGTCTACCGGGACACAGAATAGCAATCAGCCCCAGCATTTT
16 | TRBD2 | TRBJ2-1 | NA | TRBV5-4 | CASSSSAGVSYNEQFF | TGTGCCAGCAGCTCCTCAGCGGGAGTCTCCTACAATGAGCAGTTCTTC
17 | NA | TRBJ2-3 | NA | TRBV14 | CASSPWGYRASTDTQYF | TGTGCCAGCAGTCCTTGGGGGTACAGAGCTAGCACAGATACGCAGTATTTT
16 | NA | TRBJ1-2 | NA | TRBV2 | CASSEQGGPTLYGYTF | TGTGCCAGCAGTGAACAAGGGGGACCTACCCTTTATGGCTACACCTTC
16 | NA | TRBJ1-6 | NA | TRBV15 | CATSRDPGRTNSPLHF | TGTGCCACCAGCAGAGATCCGGGCCGAACTAATTCACCCCTCCACTTT
12 | NA | TRBJ1-3 | NA | TRBV12-3/TRBV12-4 | CASSFFGNTIYF | TGTGCCAGCAGTTTCTTTGGAAACACCATATATTTT
12 | NA | TRBJ2-7 | NA | TRBV18 | CASSGTSYEQYF | TGTGCCAGCTCAGGGACCTCCTACGAGCAGTACTTC
16 | NA | TRBJ2-5 | NA | TRBV5-1 | CASSLGAGKVQETQYF | TGCGCCAGCAGCTTGGGGGCAGGGAAGGTTCAAGAGACCCAGTACTTC
15 | TRBD1 | TRBJ1-1 | NA | TRBV4-1 | CASSQVGTANTEAFF | TGCGCCAGCAGCCAAGTTGGGACAGCGAACACTGAAGCTTTCTTT
15 | NA | TRBJ1-2 | NA | TRBV14 | CASSLTGGLNYGYTF | TGTGCCAGCAGCCTTACCGGGGGCCTAAACTATGGCTACACCTTC
15 | TRBD2 | TRBJ2-7 | NA | TRBV5-5 | CASSLGTISSYEQYF | TGTGCCAGCAGCCTCGGGACTATTAGCTCCTACGAGCAGTACTTC
15 | NA | TRBJ2-1 | NA | TRBV28 | CASSFPRPEGNEQFF | TGTGCCAGCAGTTTCCCCAGGCCCGAGGGCAATGAGCAGTTCTTC
14 | NA | TRBJ1-2 | NA | TRBV6-5 | CASRGGGVNYGYTF | TGTGCCAGCAGGGGCGGGGGTGTTAACTATGGCTACACCTTC
16 | NA | TRBJ2-7 | few | TRBV21-1 | CASKRDTHLWRYEQYF | TGTGCCAGCAAACGGGACACACACCTTTGGCGCTACGAGCAGTACTTC
12 | NA | TRBJ1-1 | NA | TRBV2 | CATRPLGTEAFF | TGTGCCACCCGTCCCCTGGGGACTGAAGCTTTCTTT
16 | NA | TRBJ2-2 | NA | TRBV5-6 | CASSYQGRGNTGELFF | TGTGCCAGCAGCTACCAGGGAAGAGGGAACACCGGGGAGCTGTTTTTT
14 | NA | TRBJ1-5 | NA | TRBV27 | CASSFAGPHQPQHF | TGTGCCAGCAGTTTCGCAGGTCCACATCAGCCCCAGCATTTT
13 | NA | TRBJ2-1 | NA | TRBV9 | CASSVGSPNEQFF | TGTGCCAGCAGCGTAGGTTCCCCAAATGAGCAGTTCTTC
12 | NA | TRBJ1-1 | once | TRBV2 | CARAKGSTEAFF | TGTGCCAGGGCGAAGGGTAGCACTGAAGCTTTCTTT
15 | NA | TRBJ2-7 | NA | TRBV5-6 | CASSLVFQAPYEQYF | TGTGCCAGCAGCTTGGTTTTTCAGGCGCCATACGAGCAGTACTTC
15 | NA | TRBJ1-1 | NA | TRBV4-1 | CASSQDTVMNTEAFF | TGCGCCAGCAGCCAAGATACGGTGATGAACACTGAAGCTTTCTTT
18 | TRBD1 | TRBJ2-2 | NA | TRBV18 | CASSPSFLQGGNTGELFF | TGTGCCAGCTCACCCTCGTTCTTACAGGGGGGAAACACCGGGGAGCTGTTTTTT
15 | TRBD1 | TRBJ2-7 | NA | TRBV27 | CASTETGTGPWEQYF | TGTGCCAGCACTGAAACAGGGACAGGCCCCTGGGAGCAGTACTTC
17 | NA | TRBJ2-2 | NA | TRBV13 | CASSRSTLQGGQGELFF | TGTGCCAGCAGTCGATCTACCCTCCAGGGGGGGCAAGGGGAGCTGTTTTTT
14 | TRBD1 | TRBJ2-7 | NA | TRBV30 | CAWSFGQGTLEQYF | TGTGCCTGGAGTTTCGGACAGGGCACCCTGGAGCAGTACTTC